Listed below are T cell receptor beta chains from one sample, sequenced in a study of CD8 T cells in Susac syndrome. In TCRdb, the immunoSEQ multiplex PCR reads were re-called with MiXCR into one record per CDR3 protein. The sample consists of 80,000 or so distinct CDR3 sequences, under 95% of them appearing once. Source material: CD4+ T cells from PBMCs. The receptors come from a human donor with Susac syndrome. Each CDR3 is given with its conserved first and last residue. A D gene is named only where the DNA matches it firmly. Clone size, where shown, is once, few, many, or a class for clones that have expanded.

clone size: .; V gene: TRBV20-1; J gene: TRBJ2-1; D gene: .; CDR3 DNA: TGCAGTGCCTTGAGGGGTTTCGGCTACAATGAGCAGTTTTTC; CDR3 protein: CSALRGFGYNEQFF
clone size: once; V gene: TRBV4-1; J gene: TRBJ1-2; D gene: TRBD1; CDR3 DNA: TGCGCCAGCAGCCAAAAGACAGGGGATTTGGTTATCTATGGCTACACCTTC; CDR3 protein: CASSQKTGDLVIYGYTF
clone size: .; V gene: TRBV7-9; J gene: TRBJ2-5; D gene: .; CDR3 DNA: TGTGCCAGCAGCTTATGGGGGCGGGTCCAAGAGACCCAGTACTTC; CDR3 protein: CASSLWGRVQETQYF
clone size: .; V gene: TRBV4-1; J gene: TRBJ2-3; D gene: .; CDR3 DNA: TGCGCCAGCAGCCAAGAGTCGGTCCAATCCACAGATACGCAGTATTTT; CDR3 protein: CASSQESVQSTDTQYF
clone size: .; V gene: TRBV7-8; J gene: TRBJ1-5; D gene: .; CDR3 DNA: TGTGCCAGCAGCTTAGACACCTCGCAGCCCCAGCATTTT; CDR3 protein: CASSLDTSQPQHF
clone size: .; V gene: TRBV5-4; J gene: TRBJ2-1; D gene: TRBD2; CDR3 DNA: TGTGCCAGCAGCTGGGGAGGGTCAGGCCCTACCCGCAATGAGCAGTTCTTC; CDR3 protein: CASSWGGSGPTRNEQFF
clone size: .; V gene: TRBV14; J gene: TRBJ2-1; D gene: TRBD1; CDR3 DNA: TGTGCCAGCAGCTACCGGGACAGGGGGACGGGGGAGCAGTTCTTC; CDR3 protein: CASSYRDRGTGEQFF
clone size: .; V gene: TRBV2; J gene: TRBJ2-3; D gene: .; CDR3 DNA: TGTGCCAGCAGTGAAGAAGGATCCACATACGCGCAGTATTTT; CDR3 protein: CASSEEGSTYAQYF
clone size: once; V gene: TRBV27; J gene: TRBJ2-5; D gene: .; CDR3 DNA: TGTGCCACCGCCTTTGGCGGGCTAAGTCAAGAGACCCAGTACTTC; CDR3 protein: CATAFGGLSQETQYF
clone size: .; V gene: TRBV2; J gene: TRBJ1-6; D gene: .; CDR3 DNA: TGTGCCAGCAGTGTCCTGACGGAGGGTAATTCACCCCTCCACTTT; CDR3 protein: CASSVLTEGNSPLHF
clone size: .; V gene: TRBV5-1; J gene: TRBJ2-3; D gene: .; CDR3 DNA: TGCGCCAGCAGTGGTGGGGGCCATCCAAACGCAGATACGCAGTATTTT; CDR3 protein: CASSGGGHPNADTQYF
clone size: once; V gene: TRBV5-1; J gene: TRBJ1-4; D gene: .; CDR3 DNA: TGCGCCAGCAGCTTGGTGGGGGTTACTAATGAAAAACTGTTTTTT; CDR3 protein: CASSLVGVTNEKLFF
clone size: .; V gene: TRBV28; J gene: TRBJ2-2; D gene: TRBD1; CDR3 DNA: TGTGCCAGCAGTCTGGGGGCCAGGGGGCGCGCCGGGGAGCTTTTTTTT; CDR3 protein: CASSLGARGRAGELFF
clone size: .; V gene: TRBV29-1; J gene: TRBJ1-2; D gene: TRBD1; CDR3 DNA: TGCAGCGTTGGGATGCCCCAGGGGGCGAGCTATGGCTACACCTTC; CDR3 protein: CSVGMPQGASYGYTF
clone size: .; V gene: TRBV4-1; J gene: TRBJ1-1; D gene: TRBD1; CDR3 DNA: TGCGCCAGCAGCCAAGCGGGGGACAGGGGGCGCATGAACACTGAAGCTTTCTTT; CDR3 protein: CASSQAGDRGRMNTEAFF
clone size: .; V gene: TRBV19; J gene: TRBJ2-7; D gene: .; CDR3 DNA: TGTGCCAGTAGTATTGGACAAAAGTACGAGCAGTACTTC; CDR3 protein: CASSIGQKYEQYF
clone size: .; V gene: TRBV5-4; J gene: TRBJ2-2; D gene: .; CDR3 DNA: TGTGCCAGCAGCTTGGTGGGAGCCTGGAACACCGGGGAGCTGTTTTTT; CDR3 protein: CASSLVGAWNTGELFF
clone size: .; V gene: TRBV5-4; J gene: TRBJ1-2; D gene: .; CDR3 DNA: TGTGCCAGCAGCTTGTCGGACTTGTATGGCTACACCTTC; CDR3 protein: CASSLSDLYGYTF
clone size: .; V gene: TRBV7-2; J gene: TRBJ1-1; D gene: .; CDR3 DNA: TGTGCCAGCAGCTTAGGAGGACAGAACACTGAAGCTTTCTTT; CDR3 protein: CASSLGGQNTEAFF
clone size: .; V gene: TRBV3-1; J gene: TRBJ1-5; D gene: TRBD1; CDR3 DNA: TGTGCCAGCAGCCAAGATACATACCGGGACAGGGGGAAGCGTCAGCCCCAGCATTTT; CDR3 protein: CASSQDTYRDRGKRQPQHF
clone size: .; V gene: TRBV3-1; J gene: TRBJ1-1; D gene: .; CDR3 DNA: TGTGCCAGCAGCTATCATACTGAAGCTTTCTTT; CDR3 protein: CASSYHTEAFF
clone size: once; V gene: TRBV18; J gene: TRBJ2-1; D gene: TRBD2; CDR3 DNA: TGTGCCAGCTCACCTCAACCAAGCGGGGGGACACAGTTCTTC; CDR3 protein: CASSPQPSGGTQFF
clone size: .; V gene: TRBV5-6; J gene: TRBJ2-3; D gene: TRBD2; CDR3 DNA: TGTGCCAGCAGCGGCACTAGCGGGGGCATTAGCACAGATACGCAGTATTTT; CDR3 protein: CASSGTSGGISTDTQYF
clone size: .; V gene: TRBV28; J gene: TRBJ2-1; D gene: TRBD2; CDR3 DNA: TGTGCCAGCAGCATAGCGGGAGGGCCCTACAATGAGCGTTTCTTC; CDR3 protein: CASSIAGGPYNERFF
clone size: .; V gene: TRBV28; J gene: TRBJ2-7; D gene: TRBD1; CDR3 DNA: TGTGCCAGCAGTTTCCCGGGACAGGGGGCAAGGTACGAGCAGTACTTC; CDR3 protein: CASSFPGQGARYEQYF
clone size: .; V gene: TRBV5-6; J gene: TRBJ2-7; D gene: TRBD1; CDR3 DNA: TGTGCCAGCAGCCTAGGCGGAGTCGGACAGGGCTCCTACGAGCAGTACTTC; CDR3 protein: CASSLGGVGQGSYEQYF
clone size: once; V gene: TRBV10-3; J gene: TRBJ2-1; D gene: .; CDR3 DNA: TGTGCCATCAGTGCGGACAGCCAGTCCTACAATGAGCAGTTCTTC; CDR3 protein: CAISADSQSYNEQFF
clone size: once; V gene: TRBV28; J gene: TRBJ1-2; D gene: .; CDR3 DNA: TGTGCCAGCAGTTTACCAGGGAGCTATGGCTACACCTTC; CDR3 protein: CASSLPGSYGYTF
clone size: .; V gene: TRBV20-1; J gene: TRBJ2-3; D gene: .; CDR3 DNA: TGCAGTGCCGGCTCCCAGTTCACAGATACGCAGTATTTT; CDR3 protein: CSAGSQFTDTQYF
clone size: .; V gene: TRBV28; J gene: TRBJ2-4; D gene: TRBD2; CDR3 DNA: TGTGCCAGCAGGACCCAAATAGCGGGTAAAAACATTCAGTACTTC; CDR3 protein: CASRTQIAGKNIQYF
clone size: once; V gene: TRBV6-1; J gene: TRBJ2-1; D gene: .; CDR3 DNA: TGTGCCAGCAGTGCGAGCAATGAGCAGTTCTTC; CDR3 protein: CASSASNEQFF
clone size: once; V gene: TRBV20-1; J gene: TRBJ2-7; D gene: .; CDR3 DNA: TGCAGTGCCGGGCCGGACGGCTCCTACGAGCAGTACTTC; CDR3 protein: CSAGPDGSYEQYF
clone size: .; V gene: TRBV18; J gene: TRBJ2-7; D gene: TRBD1; CDR3 DNA: TGTGCCAGCTCACACAGCGTGGGACAGGGTGGTTACGAGCAGTACTTC; CDR3 protein: CASSHSVGQGGYEQYF
clone size: .; V gene: TRBV15; J gene: TRBJ2-2; D gene: .; CDR3 DNA: TGTGCCACCAGCAGAGACCTGGGGCCCGGGGAGCTGTTTTTT; CDR3 protein: CATSRDLGPGELFF
clone size: .; V gene: TRBV6-1; J gene: TRBJ1-2; D gene: .; CDR3 DNA: TGTGCCAGCAGTTTACCAGGGGCCGTGGGTGGCTACACCTTC; CDR3 protein: CASSLPGAVGGYTF
clone size: .; V gene: TRBV5-4; J gene: TRBJ2-3; D gene: .; CDR3 DNA: TGTGCCAGCAGCCAACGGGCTCGGGGGTTCACAGATACGCAGTATTTT; CDR3 protein: CASSQRARGFTDTQYF
clone size: .; V gene: TRBV7-8; J gene: TRBJ1-1; D gene: .; CDR3 DNA: TGTGCCAGCAGCGTAGCCCGGACACTGAACACTGAAGCTTTCTTT; CDR3 protein: CASSVARTLNTEAFF
clone size: .; V gene: TRBV9; J gene: TRBJ2-1; D gene: TRBD2; CDR3 DNA: TGTGCCAGCAGCGTAGGAGGGACTAGCTACAATGAGCAGTTCTTC; CDR3 protein: CASSVGGTSYNEQFF
clone size: .; V gene: TRBV28; J gene: TRBJ2-1; D gene: TRBD1; CDR3 DNA: TGTGCCAGCAGTTTACCGGGACAGGGAGGCAATGAGCAGTTCTTC; CDR3 protein: CASSLPGQGGNEQFF
clone size: .; V gene: TRBV18; J gene: TRBJ2-7; D gene: TRBD1; CDR3 DNA: TGTGCCAGCTCACCAAGACAGGGGCGCTCCTACGAGCAGTACTTC; CDR3 protein: CASSPRQGRSYEQYF
clone size: .; V gene: TRBV29-1; J gene: TRBJ2-3; D gene: .; CDR3 DNA: TGCAGCGGGGGGGCGCCTTCAGATACGCAGTATTTT; CDR3 protein: CSGGAPSDTQYF
clone size: .; V gene: TRBV18; J gene: TRBJ2-7; D gene: TRBD2; CDR3 DNA: TGTGCCAGCTCACGGGGACTAGAAAGCCACGAGCAGTACTTC; CDR3 protein: CASSRGLESHEQYF
clone size: .; V gene: TRBV20-1; J gene: TRBJ2-1; D gene: .; CDR3 DNA: TGCAGTGCTAGCGGGTCCACCTACAATGAGCAGTTCTTC; CDR3 protein: CSASGSTYNEQFF
clone size: .; V gene: TRBV6-5; J gene: TRBJ1-2; D gene: .; CDR3 DNA: TGTGCCAGCATGCGGGACAAGGGTGGCTACACCTTC; CDR3 protein: CASMRDKGGYTF
clone size: .; V gene: TRBV7-8; J gene: TRBJ2-5; D gene: .; CDR3 DNA: TGTGCCAGCAGCTTGGCTAGTTCCTCGGGGACCCAGTACTTC; CDR3 protein: CASSLASSSGTQYF
clone size: .; V gene: TRBV3-1; J gene: TRBJ2-7; D gene: .; CDR3 DNA: TGTGCCAGCAGCCAAGAAGCGGCAGTCAACGAGCAGTACTTC; CDR3 protein: CASSQEAAVNEQYF
clone size: .; V gene: TRBV6-6; J gene: TRBJ2-2; D gene: TRBD1; CDR3 DNA: TGTGCCAGCAGTTACTCGAAGGGGGCTGGCACCGGGGAGCTGTTTTTT; CDR3 protein: CASSYSKGAGTGELFF
clone size: .; V gene: TRBV5-1; J gene: TRBJ1-1; D gene: TRBD1; CDR3 DNA: TGCGCCAGCAGCCCACAGGGGCAAACTGAAGCTTTCTTT; CDR3 protein: CASSPQGQTEAFF
clone size: .; V gene: TRBV18; J gene: TRBJ1-5; D gene: .; CDR3 DNA: TGTGCCAGCTTTCAGGGAGTAGGGCAGCCCCAGCATTTT; CDR3 protein: CASFQGVGQPQHF
clone size: .; V gene: TRBV3-1; J gene: TRBJ2-7; D gene: .; CDR3 DNA: TGTGCCAGCAGCCCGCTCACCAGGGGCAGCGAGCAGTACTTC; CDR3 protein: CASSPLTRGSEQYF
clone size: .; V gene: TRBV7-2; J gene: TRBJ2-7; D gene: TRBD1; CDR3 DNA: TGTGCCAGCAGTCGGGCCCGGGACAGGGTTTACGAGCAGTACTTC; CDR3 protein: CASSRARDRVYEQYF
clone size: .; V gene: TRBV13; J gene: TRBJ2-1; D gene: .; CDR3 DNA: TGTGCCATCGGGACGTCTACCTACAATGAGCAGTTCTTC; CDR3 protein: CAIGTSTYNEQFF
clone size: .; V gene: TRBV7-2; J gene: TRBJ2-1; D gene: TRBD2; CDR3 DNA: TGTGCCAGCAGCCCCTGGCGGGAGGTCTACAATGAGCAGTTCTTC; CDR3 protein: CASSPWREVYNEQFF
clone size: .; V gene: TRBV20-1; J gene: TRBJ2-1; D gene: .; CDR3 DNA: TGCAGTGCTAGAGGACGTAGGGGGGACTTTTACAATGAGCAGTTCTTC; CDR3 protein: CSARGRRGDFYNEQFF
clone size: .; V gene: TRBV20-1; J gene: TRBJ1-6; D gene: TRBD1; CDR3 DNA: TGCAGTGCCTCGACAGGGCGTAATTCACCCCTCCACTTT; CDR3 protein: CSASTGRNSPLHF
clone size: once; V gene: TRBV6-5; J gene: TRBJ2-4; D gene: .; CDR3 DNA: TGTGCCAGCAGTTACTCTGGGGGGGCCCTCAAAAACATTCAGTACTTC; CDR3 protein: CASSYSGGALKNIQYF
clone size: .; V gene: TRBV20-1; J gene: TRBJ2-3; D gene: TRBD1; CDR3 DNA: TGCAGTGCCATAGACAGGGGCGGAGATACGCAGTATTTT; CDR3 protein: CSAIDRGGDTQYF
clone size: .; V gene: TRBV29-1; J gene: TRBJ2-2; D gene: .; CDR3 DNA: TGCAGCGTTGGGGTCGGAGGGACCGGGGAGCTGTTTTTT; CDR3 protein: CSVGVGGTGELFF
clone size: .; V gene: TRBV5-1; J gene: TRBJ1-4; D gene: TRBD1; CDR3 DNA: TGCGCCAGCAGCTTGGTGTCAGGGGGCGGTGAAAAACTGTTTTTT; CDR3 protein: CASSLVSGGGEKLFF
clone size: .; V gene: TRBV6-4; J gene: TRBJ2-1; D gene: TRBD2; CDR3 DNA: TGTGCCAGCCGACTAGCGGAATCCTACAATGAGCAGTTCTTC; CDR3 protein: CASRLAESYNEQFF